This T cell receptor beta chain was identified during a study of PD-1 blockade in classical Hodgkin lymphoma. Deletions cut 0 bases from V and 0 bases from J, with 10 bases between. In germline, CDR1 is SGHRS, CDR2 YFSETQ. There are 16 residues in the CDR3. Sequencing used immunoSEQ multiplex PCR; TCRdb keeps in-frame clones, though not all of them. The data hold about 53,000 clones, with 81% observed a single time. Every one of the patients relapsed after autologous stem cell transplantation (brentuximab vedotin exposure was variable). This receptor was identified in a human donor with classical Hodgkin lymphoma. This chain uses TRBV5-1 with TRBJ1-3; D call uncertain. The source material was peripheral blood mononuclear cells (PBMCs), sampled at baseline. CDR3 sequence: CASSLGPTDSGNTIYF. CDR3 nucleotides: TGCGCCAGCAGCTTGGGTCCGACGGACTCTGGAAACACCATATATTTT.